This T cell receptor (beta chain) was profiled in a study of CD8 T cells in ankylosing spondylitis. For TCR beta, libraries came from quantitative 5'-RACE with molecular barcodes. TCRdb re-derived calls from the 5' RACE reads in MiXCR, one entry per CDR3 protein. The table shows roughly 64,000 distinct CDR3 sequences, with 6.2% occurring only once. CDR1 and CDR2 from the germline V gene are KGHSH and LQKENI. After removal of 6 bases from V and 8 bases from J, the junction contained 11 bases not matched to a gene. This CDR3 spans 16 amino acids. This clonotype was picked up many times. V is TRBV18 and J is TRBJ1-6, with 9 bases identical to TRBD1. This receptor was taken from a male donor with ankylosing spondylitis. Sequenced input: synovial fluid, either unsorted or a sorted T cell fraction (not recorded which). The chain's CDR3 is CASSQRGQGKYSPLHF. CDR3 sequence (DNA): TGTGCCAGCTCCCAACGCGGACAGGGGAAGTATTCACCCCTCCACTTT.